The source of this T cell receptor (beta chain) is a study of T-cell memory formation after mild COVID-19. Study-level background: Largely, TCR clusters stayed within a single donor.

The CDR3 is 16 amino acids. Germline V gene data show CDR1 as MGHRA and CDR2 as YSYEKL. V lost 4 bases, J lost 4 bases, and 7 bases stayed unmatched. Sample barcodes and UMIs were carried by the TCR alpha and TCR beta cDNA libraries that 5'RACE generated with constant-segment primers. TCRdb redid the calling of the 5' RACE reads with MiXCR, one entry per CDR3 protein. The table has around 300,000 distinct CDR3 sequences, approximately 12% seen once. Overall study findings and caveats: Clones shrinking from day 15 to 85 showed even CD4/CD8 mixes; later expanders tilted CD4+. CD4+ clones that contracted lay mainly in CM and EM; CD8+ ones lay in EMRA.

As for this clonotype: What it binds is not known.

The V call is TRBV4-1, the J call TRBJ2-5, with 12 bases identical to TRBD2. The receptor was derived from a man aged 18 to 29 who had mild COVID-19 (a few samples of this study predate the infection). Cell type and time point are not known. The specimen sequenced was PBMCs or a T cell subset sorted from them (not recorded which). The CDR3 bases are TGCGCCAGCAGCCCGGTGGCGGGACTAGCGGGAGAGACCCAGTACTTC. Protein sequence: CASSPVAGLAGETQYF.